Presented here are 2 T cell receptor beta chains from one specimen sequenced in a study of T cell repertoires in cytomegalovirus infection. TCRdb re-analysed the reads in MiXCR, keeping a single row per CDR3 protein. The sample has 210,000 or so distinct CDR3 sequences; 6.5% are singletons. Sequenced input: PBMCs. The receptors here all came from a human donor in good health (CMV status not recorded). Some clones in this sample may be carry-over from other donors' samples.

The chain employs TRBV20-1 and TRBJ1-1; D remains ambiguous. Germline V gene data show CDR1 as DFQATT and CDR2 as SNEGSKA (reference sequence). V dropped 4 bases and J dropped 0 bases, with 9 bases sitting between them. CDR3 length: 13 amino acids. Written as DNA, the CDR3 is TGCAGTGCTACCGGAATTCTGAACACTGAAGCTTTCTTT. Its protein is CSATGILNTEAFF.

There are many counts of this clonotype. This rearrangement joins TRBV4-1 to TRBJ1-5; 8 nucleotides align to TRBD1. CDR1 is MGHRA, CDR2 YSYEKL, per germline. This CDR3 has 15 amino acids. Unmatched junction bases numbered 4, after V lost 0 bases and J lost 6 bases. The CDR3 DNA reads TGCGCCAGCAGCCAAGAATCTCAGGGGGCTCAGCCCCAGCATTTT. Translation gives CASSQESQGAQPQHF.